The present entry profiles one T cell receptor (beta chain) with its context. What it recognizes is unknown. This sample is part of a study of T cells after yellow fever vaccination. Study-wide results and caveats: Post-booster samples contained most primary-vaccination clones (around 95% CD4, approximately 88% CD8).

V shed 0 bases and J shed 7 bases, with 3 bases lying between them. The CDR3 extends over 11 amino acids. Germline lookup yields CDR1 MNHNY and CDR2 SVGAGI (reference sequence). TCRdb redid the calling of the 5' RACE reads with MiXCR, one entry per CDR3 protein. Of 150,000 to 200,000 distinct CDR3 sequences in the sample, 9.3% were seen once. The starting material was CD8+ T cells sorted from PBMCs, obtained 45 days after the yellow fever booster vaccination. This clonotype was obtained from a man aged 18 to 29 who received the YFV17D yellow fever vaccine. V is TRBV6-6 and J is TRBJ1-1; D not certain. The CDR3 DNA reads as TGTGCCAGCAGTTACTCTCTTGAAGCTTTCTTT. It specifies CASSYSLEAFF.